One and the same sample provided the 27 T cell receptor beta chains below, sequenced in a study of cytomegalovirus exposure and HLA in healthy donors. Profiling relied on immunoSEQ multiplex PCR, and the TCRdb table lists in-frame clones only, not all of them. The data show about 140,000 clones, roughly four fifths seen once. The specimen sequenced was PBMCs. Every receptor here comes from a man aged 25-45 years in good health and CMV-seropositive.

The CDR3 DNA reads as TGTGCCAGCAGCTCCAATACAGGGGTAAACTCCTACGAGCAGTACTTC. This gives the protein CASSSNTGVNSYEQYF. The chain carries TRBV7-9 and TRBJ2-7; 7 nucleotides align to TRBD1. Germline V gene data show CDR1 as SEHNR and CDR2 as FQNEAQ (reference sequence). The CDR3 is 16 residues long. J was trimmed by 0 bases and V by 4 bases; bases with no gene match: 9.

This clone has only one observation. CDR3 sequence reads: CASSLAGQMNTEAFF. The CDR3 nucleotides are TGTGCCAGCAGCTTAGCCGGACAGATGAACACTGAAGCTTTCTTT. The V call is TRBV7-9, the J call TRBJ1-1, with D perhaps TRBD1 (6 bases). Germline V gene sequence: CDR1 SEHNR, CDR2 FQNEAQ (reference sequence). The germline V and J ends were trimmed by 0 bases and 0 bases, with 8 bases remaining between them. The CDR3 runs to 15 residues.

The rearrangement links TRBV7-8 to TRBJ1-2; D is unresolved. The CDR3 loop spans 14 amino acids. Germline values: CDR1 SGHVS, CDR2 FQNEAQ. The V end lost 7 bases, the J end lost 0 bases, and 12 bases lay between the germline ends. CDR3 loop: CASTAQEANYGYTF. The CDR3 nucleotides are TGTGCCAGCACCGCTCAGGAAGCTAACTATGGCTACACCTTC.

In its sample, this clone was seen once. V and J are TRBV2 and TRBJ2-7; D gene unclear. Trimming left V 9 bases short and J 0 bases short, with 15 bases between. CDR3 length equals 14 residues. Germline CDR1 reads SNHLY; CDR2 reads FYNNEI. The CDR3 DNA reads as TGTGCCAGTAAGATTCGCGGAACCTCCTACGAGCAGTACTTC. This translates into CASKIRGTSYEQYF.

V and J are TRBV7-8 and TRBJ1-2; D unresolved. V lost 1 base to trimming and J lost 5 bases, with 5 bases between them. Germline-derived CDR1 and CDR2 are SGHVS and FQNEAQ. The length of the CDR3 is 12 residues. The CDR3 sequence: CASSLGGYGYTF. CDR3 bases: TGTGCCAGCAGCTTAGGCGGGTATGGCTACACCTTC.

The chain has TRBV11-3 and TRBJ2-3, with D possibly matching TRBD2 (5 bases). The germline gives CDR1 SGHNT, CDR2 YENEEA. The CDR3 covers 18 residues. V was trimmed by 5 bases and J by 6 bases, leaving 27 bases between them. CDR3 sequence (DNA): TGTGCCAGCAGCCATACGGGGAGTTTCGACTCTGCTAGGGATACGCAGTATTTT. The encoded protein is CASSHTGSFDSARDTQYF.

This clone was seen a handful of times. The gene calls are TRBV11-2 and TRBJ2-5; possible D gene TRBD1, 6 bases. The CDR3 is 15 residues long. CDR1 and CDR2 (germline): SGHAT, FQNNGV. Trimming removed 0 bases from V and 5 bases from J, with 13 bases in between. The CDR3 DNA sequence: TGTGCCAGCAGCTTAGAGTCCGGACAGTGGGAGACCCAGTACTTC. Protein product: CASSLESGQWETQYF.

This chain uses TRBV5-1 with TRBJ1-1; D remains unclear. Germline-derived CDR1 and CDR2 are SGHRS and YFSETQ. This CDR3 region has 15 residues. Deletions cut 3 bases from V and 3 bases from J, with 15 bases between. The CDR3 is CASSYGGFIDTEAFF. In nucleotides, the CDR3 is TGCGCCAGCAGCTATGGCGGATTTATCGACACTGAAGCTTTCTTT.

The rearrangement joins TRBV7-7 to TRBJ2-5, with D tentatively TRBD1 (5 bases). The V and J ends lost 1 base and 0 bases respectively, with 12 bases between them. The germline CDR1 and CDR2 sequences are SSHAT and FNYEAQ (reference sequence). The CDR3 has 16 amino acids. The CDR3 here is CASSLGPGINQETQYF. The CDR3 DNA reads as TGTGCCAGCAGCTTAGGGCCAGGGATAAACCAAGAGACCCAGTACTTC.

The rearrangement joins TRBV27 to TRBJ1-1, with a possible D match to TRBD1 (6 bases). From germline, CDR1 is MNHEY and CDR2 SMNVEV (reference sequence). V was trimmed by 5 bases and J by 0 bases, leaving 16 bases between them. CDR3 length: 16 amino acids. The CDR3 DNA reads TGTGCCAGCAGTGCCCTGTCTACAGGGTTGAACACTGAAGCTTTCTTT. Translating gives CASSALSTGLNTEAFF.

Note on this clone: Other DNA sequences in this sample translate to the same CDR3. The V gene is TRBV5-6, the J gene TRBJ1-3; 8 nucleotides agree with TRBD1. Unmatched junction bases numbered 4, after V lost 4 bases and J lost 4 bases. The CDR3 totals 14 residues. The V gene's germline CDR1 is SGHDT and CDR2 YYEEEE. CDR3 sequence reads: CASSLDRAGNTIYF. In nucleotides, the CDR3 is TGTGCCAGCAGCCTGGACAGGGCAGGAAACACCATATATTTT.

The rearrangement links TRBV5-6 to TRBJ2-5; weak D call: TRBD1 (6 bases). The germline V gene encodes CDR1 SGHDT and CDR2 YYEEEE. The V gene lost 4 bases and the J gene lost 2 bases, with 18 bases spanning the gap. CDR3 length: 16 amino acids. The CDR3 DNA reads TGTGCCAGCAGCCCCTTATCGGACAGACTTCAAGAGACCCAGTACTTC. It is translated as CASSPLSDRLQETQYF.

V usage is TRBV7-2 and J usage is TRBJ2-2; no definite D call. This CDR3 comprises 14 residues. The V and J ends lost 8 bases and 4 bases respectively, with 14 bases between them. Germline CDR1 reads SGHTA; CDR2 reads FQGNSA. The CDR3 region has the DNA TGTGCCAGCTCCGGCGACTCGATCACCGGGGAGCTGTTTTTT. Amino acid sequence: CASSGDSITGELFF.

V usage is TRBV7-2 and J usage is TRBJ1-5; 9 nucleotides agree with TRBD1. The CDR3 runs 14 residues. V shed 5 bases, J shed 4 bases, and the junction held 3 bases outside the gene matches. Germline-derived CDR1 and CDR2 are SGHTA and FQGNSA. CDR3 loop: CASSLGQGNQPQHF. The CDR3 nucleotides are TGTGCCAGCAGCCTGGGACAGGGTAATCAGCCCCAGCATTTT.

The J gene is TRBJ1-2, the V gene TRBV27; 8 bases fit TRBD1. V trimming: 5 bases; J trimming: 4 bases; junction bases outside the gene matches: 12. The CDR3 has 16 residues. Germline loops: CDR1 MNHEY, CDR2 SMNVEV (reference sequence). Written as DNA, the CDR3 is TGTGCCAGCAGTCCCAGGACAGGGCTTATCGGCTATGGCTACACCTTC. It specifies CASSPRTGLIGYGYTF.

This sequence joins TRBV9 and TRBJ2-3, with D possibly matching TRBD2 (6 bases). In germline, CDR1 is SGDLS, CDR2 YYNGEE. The V end lost 4 bases, the J end lost 0 bases, and 15 bases lay between the germline ends. This CDR3 has 16 residues. The CDR3 DNA reads as TGTGCCAGCAGCCCCCCTTGGGGGGTTAGCACAGATACGCAGTATTTT. It codes for CASSPPWGVSTDTQYF.

The chain is built from TRBV28 and TRBJ2-4; D unclear. V shed 6 bases and J shed 0 bases, with 15 bases lying between them. CDR3 size: 16 residues. Germline V gene data show CDR1 as MDHEN and CDR2 as SYDVKM. The CDR3 region has the DNA TGTGCCAGCAGCCCGGCGGCCAACATAGCCAAAAACATTCAGTACTTC. This translates into CASSPAANIAKNIQYF.

The genes are TRBV7-6 and TRBJ2-5, with 12 bases that match TRBD2. The trim removed 3 bases at V and 4 bases at J, leaving 6 bases unmatched. The CDR3 is 16 amino acids. In germline, CDR1 is SGHVS, CDR2 FNYEAQ. The CDR3 spells CASSLDRLAGVETQYF. The CDR3 DNA sequence: TGTGCCAGCAGCTTGGACCGACTAGCGGGAGTAGAGACCCAGTACTTC.

The rearrangement uses TRBV6-1 and TRBJ2-7; D remains ambiguous. Trimming cost V 3 bases and J 0 bases, with 6 bases left between them. Germline loops: CDR1 MNHNS, CDR2 SASEGT. The CDR3 length is 13 residues. The DNA for the CDR3 is TGTGCCAGCAGTGACGTATCCTCCTACGAGCAGTACTTC. This codes for CASSDVSSYEQYF.

Only one count was recorded for this clone. This chain joins TRBV30 and TRBJ1-1; D is perhaps TRBD1 (6 bases). This CDR3 region has 13 residues. Trimming shortened V by 3 bases and J by 7 bases, and 15 bases separated the two germline ends. Germline lookup yields CDR1 GTSNPN and CDR2 SVGIG (reference sequence). DNA of the CDR3: TGTGCCTGGAGGGACAGCTCTTACGGTGAAGCTTTCTTT. It codes for CAWRDSSYGEAFF.

The J gene is TRBJ2-4, the V gene TRBV2; a weak D match, TRBD1 (6 bases). From germline, CDR1 is SNHLY and CDR2 FYNNEI. Trimming took 7 bases from V and 0 from J, leaving 16 bases between them. The CDR3 loop spans 16 amino acids. The CDR3 is CASTTGTLLAKNIQYF. The CDR3 nucleotides are TGTGCCAGCACCACCGGGACACTTCTAGCCAAAAACATTCAGTACTTC. The complete variable domain, with remaining parts taken from reference TRBV2 and TRBJ2-4, reads EPEVTQTPSHQVTQMGQEVILRCVPISNHLYFYWYRQILGQKVEFLVSFYNNEISEKSEIFDDQFSVERPDGSNFTLKIRSTKLEDSAMYFCASTTGTLLAKNIQYFGAGTRLSVL.

The chain has TRBV5-1 and TRBJ2-2, with TRBD2 matching 14 bases. There are 17 residues in the CDR3. Germline CDR1 and CDR2: SGHRS and YFSETQ. V shed 4 bases and J 5 bases; nucleotides not matched to a gene: 7. The CDR3 here is CASSDGLAGGRTGELFF. CDR3 bases: TGCGCCAGCAGCGATGGACTAGCGGGGGGTAGGACCGGGGAGCTGTTTTTT.

This chain joins TRBV21-1 and TRBJ2-7; the table's D call TRBD2 went unverified against the DNA. TRBV21-1 is described as a pseudogene. The CDR3 is made up of 14 amino acids. This CDR3 is CASSQTSGSGEQYF. In DNA, the CDR3 is TGTGCCAGCAGCCAAACTAGCGGGAGCGGAGAGCAGTACTTC.

The sample holds many counts of this clone. The rearrangement uses TRBV7-6 and TRBJ1-1, with TRBD1 as a possible D gene (6 bases). CDR3 length: 15 residues. In germline, CDR1 is SGHVS, CDR2 FNYEAQ. Trimming shortened V by 3 bases and J by 4 bases, and 15 bases separated the two germline ends. The CDR3 region is CASSFYRVGVTEAFF. CDR3 nucleotide sequence: TGTGCCAGCAGCTTTTACAGGGTGGGGGTCACTGAAGCTTTCTTT.

This clone turned up a few times. V and J are TRBV7-3 and TRBJ2-2; possible D gene TRBD1, 6 bases. CDR1 and CDR2 from the germline V gene are SGHTA and FQGTGA. Trimming removed 6 bases at V and 7 bases at J, with 15 bases between. CDR3 length: 14 residues. The CDR3 is CASSLQQGYGELFF. Written as DNA, the CDR3 is TGTGCCAGCAGTCTACAACAGGGTTACGGGGAGCTGTTTTTT.

The V gene is TRBV15, the J gene TRBJ2-1; no clear D gene. The CDR3 loop spans 11 amino acids. V dropped 3 bases and J dropped 9 bases, with 6 bases sitting between them. Germline CDR1 LNHNV, CDR2 YYDKDF (reference sequence). The CDR3 region has the DNA TGTGCCACCAGCAGCTGGGCTGAGCAGTTCTTC. Translating gives CATSSWAEQFF.

This clone was picked up one time. The CDR3 nucleotides read TGTGCCAGCACCAGGGACAGGGAGGCTTCACCCCTCCACTTT. Amino acids: CASTRDREASPLHF. The chain recombines TRBV6-5 with TRBJ1-6; TRBD1 matches at 9 bases. This CDR3 has 14 amino acids. The ends lost 7 bases at V and 9 bases at J; junction bases unmatched: 7. Germline lookup yields CDR1 MNHEY and CDR2 SVGAGI.